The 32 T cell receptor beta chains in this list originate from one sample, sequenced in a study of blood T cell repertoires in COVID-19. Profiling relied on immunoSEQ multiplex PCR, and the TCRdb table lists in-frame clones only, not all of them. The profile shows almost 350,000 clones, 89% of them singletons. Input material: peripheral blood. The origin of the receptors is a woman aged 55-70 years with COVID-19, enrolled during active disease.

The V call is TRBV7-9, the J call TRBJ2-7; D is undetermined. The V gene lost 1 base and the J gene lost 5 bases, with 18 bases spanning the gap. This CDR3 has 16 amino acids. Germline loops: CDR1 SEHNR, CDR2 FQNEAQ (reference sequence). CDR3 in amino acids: CASSLGLSGSLHEQYF. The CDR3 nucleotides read TGTGCCAGCAGCTTAGGACTCTCGGGTTCTCTCCACGAGCAGTACTTC.

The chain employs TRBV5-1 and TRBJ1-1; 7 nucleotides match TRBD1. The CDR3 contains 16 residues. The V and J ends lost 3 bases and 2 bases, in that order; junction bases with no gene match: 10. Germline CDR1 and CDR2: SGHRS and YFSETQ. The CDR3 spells CASSSGTVGFNTEAFF. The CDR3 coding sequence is TGCGCCAGCAGCTCGGGGACAGTGGGCTTTAACACTGAAGCTTTCTTT.

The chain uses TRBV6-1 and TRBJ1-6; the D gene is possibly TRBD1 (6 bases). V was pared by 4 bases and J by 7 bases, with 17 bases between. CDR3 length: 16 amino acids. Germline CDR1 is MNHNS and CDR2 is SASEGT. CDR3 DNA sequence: TGTGCCAGCAGTGCGTCGAGGGGGATTGGGAATTCACCCCTCCACTTT. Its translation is CASSASRGIGNSPLHF.

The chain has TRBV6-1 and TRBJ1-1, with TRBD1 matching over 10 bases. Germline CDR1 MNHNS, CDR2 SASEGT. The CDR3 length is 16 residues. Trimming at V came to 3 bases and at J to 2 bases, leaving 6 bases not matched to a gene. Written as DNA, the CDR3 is TGTGCCAGCAGTGACCCTGGACAGGGGGTAAACACTGAAGCTTTCTTT. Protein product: CASSDPGQGVNTEAFF.

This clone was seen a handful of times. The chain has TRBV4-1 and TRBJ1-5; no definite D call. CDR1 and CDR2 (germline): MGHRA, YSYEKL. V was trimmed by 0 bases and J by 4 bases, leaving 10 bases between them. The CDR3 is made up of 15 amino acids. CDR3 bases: TGCGCCAGCAGCCAAGAAGCGACCGCTAATCAGCCCCAGCATTTT. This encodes CASSQEATANQPQHF.

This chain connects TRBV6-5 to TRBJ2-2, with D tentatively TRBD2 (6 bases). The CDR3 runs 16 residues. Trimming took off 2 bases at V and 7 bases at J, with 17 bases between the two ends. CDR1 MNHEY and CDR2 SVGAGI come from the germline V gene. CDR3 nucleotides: TGTGCCAGCAGTTACCAGGGAGGATTCCCTAGCGGGGAGCTGTTTTTT. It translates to CASSYQGGFPSGELFF.

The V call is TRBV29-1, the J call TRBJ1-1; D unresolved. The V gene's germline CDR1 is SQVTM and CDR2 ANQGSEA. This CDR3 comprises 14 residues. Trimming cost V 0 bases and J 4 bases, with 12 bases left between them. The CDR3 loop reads CSVEDRGLGTEAFF. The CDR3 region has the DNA TGCAGCGTTGAAGATCGGGGTCTGGGCACTGAAGCTTTCTTT.

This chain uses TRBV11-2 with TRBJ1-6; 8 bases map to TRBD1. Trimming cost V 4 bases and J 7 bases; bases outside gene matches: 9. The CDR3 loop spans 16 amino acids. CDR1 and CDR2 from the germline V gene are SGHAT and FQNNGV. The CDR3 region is CASSSAGGWANSPLHF. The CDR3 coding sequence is TGTGCCAGCAGCTCGGCAGGGGGCTGGGCAAATTCACCCCTCCACTTT.

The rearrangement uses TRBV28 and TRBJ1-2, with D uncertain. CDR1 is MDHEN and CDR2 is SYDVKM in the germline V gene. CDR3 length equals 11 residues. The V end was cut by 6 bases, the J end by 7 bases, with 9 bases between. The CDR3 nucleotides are TGTGCCAGCAGCCCCAGGTTTGGCTACACCTTC. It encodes CASSPRFGYTF.

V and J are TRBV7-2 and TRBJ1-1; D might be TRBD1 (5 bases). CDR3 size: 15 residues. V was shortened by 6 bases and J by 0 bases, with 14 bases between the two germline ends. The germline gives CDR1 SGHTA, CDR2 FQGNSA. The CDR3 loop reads CASRPWGVMNTEAFF. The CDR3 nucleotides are TGTGCCAGCAGACCGTGGGGGGTCATGAACACTGAAGCTTTCTTT.

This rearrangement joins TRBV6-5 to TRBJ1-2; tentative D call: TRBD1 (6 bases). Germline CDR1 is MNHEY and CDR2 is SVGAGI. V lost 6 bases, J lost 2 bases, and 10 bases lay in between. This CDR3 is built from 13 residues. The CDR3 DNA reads TGTGCCAGCAGGTTTCAGGGGAACTATGGCTACACCTTC. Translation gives CASRFQGNYGYTF.

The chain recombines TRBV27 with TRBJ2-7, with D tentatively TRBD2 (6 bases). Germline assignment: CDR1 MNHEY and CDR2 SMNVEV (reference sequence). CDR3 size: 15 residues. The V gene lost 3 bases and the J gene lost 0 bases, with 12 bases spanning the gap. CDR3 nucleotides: TGTGCCAGCAGTTTTTTTGCGGGGAGCTCCTACGAGCAGTACTTC. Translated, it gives CASSFFAGSSYEQYF.

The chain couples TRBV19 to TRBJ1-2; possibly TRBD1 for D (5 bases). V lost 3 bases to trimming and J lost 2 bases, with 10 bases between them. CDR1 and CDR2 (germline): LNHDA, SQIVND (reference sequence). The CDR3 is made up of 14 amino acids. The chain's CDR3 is CASSMGLLNYGYTF. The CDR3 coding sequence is TGTGCCAGTAGTATGGGACTCCTCAACTATGGCTACACCTTC.

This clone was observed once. The DNA for the CDR3 is TGTGCCAGCAGCTTAAACAGCGGTAGCACAGATACGCAGTATTTT. It specifies CASSLNSGSTDTQYF. V gene TRBV7-3 combines with J gene TRBJ2-3, with D perhaps matching TRBD2 (5 bases). The CDR3 contains 15 residues. Germline lookup yields CDR1 SGHTA and CDR2 FQGTGA. Trimming shortened V by 1 base and J by 0 bases, and 8 bases separated the two germline ends. Full variable domain (rest looked up from reference TRBV7-3 and TRBJ2-3): GAGVSQTPSNKVTEKGKYVELRCDPISGHTALYWYRQSLGQGPEFLIYFQGTGAADDSGLPNDRFFAVRPEGSVSTLKIQRTERGDSAVYLCASSLNSGSTDTQYFGPGTRLTVL.

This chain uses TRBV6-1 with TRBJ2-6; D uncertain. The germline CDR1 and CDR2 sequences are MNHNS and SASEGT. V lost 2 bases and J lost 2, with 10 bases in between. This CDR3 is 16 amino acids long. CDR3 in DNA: TGTGCCAGCAGTGAACGTGAACAGACTGGGGCCAACGTCCTGACTTTC. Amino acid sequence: CASSEREQTGANVLTF.

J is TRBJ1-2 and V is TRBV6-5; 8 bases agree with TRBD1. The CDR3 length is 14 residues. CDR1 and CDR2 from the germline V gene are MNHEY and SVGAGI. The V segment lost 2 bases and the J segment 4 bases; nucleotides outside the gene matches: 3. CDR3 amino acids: CASSYGTGGYGYTF. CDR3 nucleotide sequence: TGTGCCAGCAGTTACGGGACAGGCGGCTATGGCTACACCTTC.

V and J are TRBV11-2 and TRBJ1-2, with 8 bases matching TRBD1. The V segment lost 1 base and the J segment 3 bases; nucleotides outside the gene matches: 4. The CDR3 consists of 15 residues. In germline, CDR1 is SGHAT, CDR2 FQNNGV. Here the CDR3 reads CASSLGAGGYYGYTF. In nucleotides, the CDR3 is TGTGCCAGCAGCTTAGGGGCAGGGGGCTACTATGGCTACACCTTC.

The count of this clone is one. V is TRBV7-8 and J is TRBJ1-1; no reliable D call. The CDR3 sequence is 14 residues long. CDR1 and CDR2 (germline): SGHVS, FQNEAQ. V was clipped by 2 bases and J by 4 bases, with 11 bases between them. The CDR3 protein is CASSLIGGSTEAFF. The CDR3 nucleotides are TGTGCCAGCAGCTTAATTGGAGGTAGCACTGAAGCTTTCTTT.

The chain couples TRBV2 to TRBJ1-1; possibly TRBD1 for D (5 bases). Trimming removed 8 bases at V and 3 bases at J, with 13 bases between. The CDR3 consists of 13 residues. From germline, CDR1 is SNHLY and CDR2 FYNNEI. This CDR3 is CASRRRGDTEAFF. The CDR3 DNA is TGTGCCAGCCGCCGCCGGGGGGACACTGAAGCTTTCTTT.

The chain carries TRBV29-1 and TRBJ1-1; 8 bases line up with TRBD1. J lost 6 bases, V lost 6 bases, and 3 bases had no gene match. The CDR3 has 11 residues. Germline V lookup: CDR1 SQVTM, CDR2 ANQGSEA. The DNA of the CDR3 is TGCAGCGTAAAGACAGGGGCTGAAGCTTTCTTT. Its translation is CSVKTGAEAFF. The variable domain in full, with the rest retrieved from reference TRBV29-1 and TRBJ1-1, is SAVISQKPSRDICQRGTSLTIQCQVDSQVTMMFWYRQQPGQSLTLIATANQGSEATYESGFVIDKFPISRPNLTFSTLTVSNMSPEDSSIYLCSVKTGAEAFFGQGTRLTVV.

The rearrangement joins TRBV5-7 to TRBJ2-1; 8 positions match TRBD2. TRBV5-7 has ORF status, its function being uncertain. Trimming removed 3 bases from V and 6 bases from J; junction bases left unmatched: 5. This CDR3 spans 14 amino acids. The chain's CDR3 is CASSYGLAGNEQFF. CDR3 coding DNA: TGTGCCAGCAGCTACGGACTAGCAGGCAATGAGCAGTTCTTC.

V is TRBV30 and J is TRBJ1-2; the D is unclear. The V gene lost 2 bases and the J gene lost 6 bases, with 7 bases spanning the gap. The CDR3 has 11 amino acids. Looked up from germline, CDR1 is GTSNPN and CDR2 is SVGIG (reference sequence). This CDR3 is CAWSIRDGYTF. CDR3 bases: TGTGCCTGGAGTATCCGGGATGGCTACACCTTC.

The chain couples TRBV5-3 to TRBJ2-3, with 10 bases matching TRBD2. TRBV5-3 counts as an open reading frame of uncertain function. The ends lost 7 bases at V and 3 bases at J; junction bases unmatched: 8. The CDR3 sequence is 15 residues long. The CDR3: CARGAGGRRTDTQYF. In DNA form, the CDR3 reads TGTGCCAGAGGAGCGGGGGGGCGGAGGACAGATACGCAGTATTTT.

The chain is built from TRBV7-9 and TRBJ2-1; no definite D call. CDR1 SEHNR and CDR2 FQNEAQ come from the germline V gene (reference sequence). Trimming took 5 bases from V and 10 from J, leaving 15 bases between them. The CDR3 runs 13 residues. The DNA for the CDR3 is TGTGCCAGCAGCGCGCGACTTGGTGGGGAGCAGTTCTTC. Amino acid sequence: CASSARLGGEQFF. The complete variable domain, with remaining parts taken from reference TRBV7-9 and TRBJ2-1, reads DTGVSQNPRHKITKRGQNVTFRCDPISEHNRLYWYRQTLGQGPEFLTYFQNEAQLEKSRLLSDRFSAERPKGSFSTLEIQRTEQGDSAMYLCASSARLGGEQFFGPGTRLTVL.

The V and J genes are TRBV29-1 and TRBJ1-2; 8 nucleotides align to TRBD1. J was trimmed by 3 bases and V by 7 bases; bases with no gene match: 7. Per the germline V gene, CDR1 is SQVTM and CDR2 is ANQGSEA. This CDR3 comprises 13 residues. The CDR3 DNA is TGCAGCGGGTCGGGGGGACAGGACTATGGCTACACCTTC. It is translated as CSGSGGQDYGYTF.

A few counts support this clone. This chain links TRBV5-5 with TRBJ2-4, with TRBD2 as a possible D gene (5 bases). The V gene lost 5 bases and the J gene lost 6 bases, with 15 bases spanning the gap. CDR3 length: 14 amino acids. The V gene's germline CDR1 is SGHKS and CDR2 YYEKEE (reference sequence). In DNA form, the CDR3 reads TGTGCCAGCAGTCAACCACGGACTTCAAACATTCAGTACTTC. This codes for CASSQPRTSNIQYF.

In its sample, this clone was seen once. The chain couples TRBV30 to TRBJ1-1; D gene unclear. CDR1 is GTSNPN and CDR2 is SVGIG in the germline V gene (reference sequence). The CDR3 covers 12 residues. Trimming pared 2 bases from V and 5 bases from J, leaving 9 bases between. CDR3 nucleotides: TGTGCCTGGAGTCTGGGCAATACTGAAGCTTTCTTT. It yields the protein CAWSLGNTEAFF. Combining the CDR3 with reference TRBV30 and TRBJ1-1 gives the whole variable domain SQTIHQWPATLVQPVGSPLSLECTVEGTSNPNLYWYRQAAGRGLQLLFYSVGIGQISSEVPQNLSASRPQDRQFILSSKKLLLSDSGFYLCAWSLGNTEAFFGQGTRLTVV.

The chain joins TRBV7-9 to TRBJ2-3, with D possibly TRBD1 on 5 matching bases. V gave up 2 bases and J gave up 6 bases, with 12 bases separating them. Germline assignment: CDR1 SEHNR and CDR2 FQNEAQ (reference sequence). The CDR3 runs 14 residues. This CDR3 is CASSLRTTSDTQYF. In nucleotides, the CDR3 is TGTGCCAGCAGCTTAAGGACAACCTCTGATACGCAGTATTTT. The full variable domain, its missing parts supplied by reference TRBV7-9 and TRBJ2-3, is DTGVSQNPRHKITKRGQNVTFRCDPISEHNRLYWYRQTLGQGPEFLTYFQNEAQLEKSRLLSDRFSAERPKGSFSTLEIQRTEQGDSAMYLCASSLRTTSDTQYFGPGTRLTVL.

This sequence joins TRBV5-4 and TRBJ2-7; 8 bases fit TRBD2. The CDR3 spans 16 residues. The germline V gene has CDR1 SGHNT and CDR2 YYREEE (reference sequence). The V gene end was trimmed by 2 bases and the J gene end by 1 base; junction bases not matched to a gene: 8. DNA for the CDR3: TGTGCCAGCAGCTTCGGGGGGGGAGTGTCGTCCTACGAGCAGTACTTC. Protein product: CASSFGGGVSSYEQYF. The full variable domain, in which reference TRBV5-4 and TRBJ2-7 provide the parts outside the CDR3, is ETGVTQSPTHLIKTRGQQVTLRCSSQSGHNTVSWYQQALGQGPQFIFQYYREEENGRGNFPPRFSGLQFPNYSSELNVNALELDDSALYLCASSFGGGVSSYEQYFGPGTRLTVT.

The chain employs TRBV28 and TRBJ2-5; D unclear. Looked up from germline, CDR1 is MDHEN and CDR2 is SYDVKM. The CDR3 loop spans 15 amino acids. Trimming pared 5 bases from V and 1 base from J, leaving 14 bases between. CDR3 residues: CASSLVAAPQETQYF. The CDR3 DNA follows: TGTGCCAGCAGTCTAGTCGCAGCGCCCCAAGAGACCCAGTACTTC.

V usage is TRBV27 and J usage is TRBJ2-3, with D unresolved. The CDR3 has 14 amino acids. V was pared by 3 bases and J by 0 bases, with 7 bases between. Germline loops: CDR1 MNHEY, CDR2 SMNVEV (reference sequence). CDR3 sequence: CASSFRYSTDTQYF. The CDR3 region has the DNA TGTGCCAGCAGTTTCCGGTACAGCACAGATACGCAGTATTTT.

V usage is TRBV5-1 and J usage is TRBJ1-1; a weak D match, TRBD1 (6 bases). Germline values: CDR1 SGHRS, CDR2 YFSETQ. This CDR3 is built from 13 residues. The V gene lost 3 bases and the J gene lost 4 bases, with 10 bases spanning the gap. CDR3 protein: CASSSHRVTEAFF. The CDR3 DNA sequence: TGCGCCAGCAGCTCTCACAGGGTCACTGAAGCTTTCTTT.